The rows below give T cell receptor beta chains drawn from one sample of a study of shared clonotypes between healthy human individuals. This table comes from immunoSEQ multiplex PCR, and its TCRdb copy is limited to in-frame clones, with some not included. This table holds approximately 2,300,000 clones, 92% found once. The sample was naive CD4+ T cells from PBMCs. The receptor set was obtained from a man between 18 and 29 years old in good health. Some clones in this sample may be carry-over from other donors' samples. Both conserved end residues are part of each CDR3. Fields, in order: D gene, V gene, J gene, clone size, CDR3 DNA, CDR3 protein. The D gene is left open where the match is weak. Size is stated for part of the rows, as once, few or many counts, or as a class when the clone is expanded.

TRBD2	TRBV18	TRBJ2-1	NA	TGTGCCAGCTCACGTAGCGGGGACATCTACAATGAGCAGTTCTTC	CASSRSGDIYNEQFF
NA	TRBV6-6	TRBJ1-4	once	TGTGCCAGCTTAAATAATGAAAAACTGTTTTTT	CASLNNEKLFF
NA	TRBV4-3	TRBJ1-1	NA	TGCGCCAGCAGCCGCGGCGTAGGACAATCGGTTGAAGCTTTCTTT	CASSRGVGQSVEAFF
NA	TRBV28	TRBJ2-1	NA	TGTGCCAGCAGTTTCCGGTACAATGAGCAGTTCTTC	CASSFRYNEQFF
NA	TRBV5-1	TRBJ2-3	NA	TGCGCCAGCATCACCGACCCGGGGGCGCTTGATACGCAGTATTTT	CASITDPGALDTQYF
NA	TRBV27	TRBJ1-3	NA	TGTGCCAGCAGTTTATTCAGCGGAAACACCATATATTTT	CASSLFSGNTIYF
NA	TRBV7-2	TRBJ1-5	few	TGTGCCAGCAGCCTACAGGTGGGGGAAATTAGCAATCAGCCCCAGCATTTT	CASSLQVGEISNQPQHF
TRBD1	TRBV15	TRBJ2-7	NA	TGTGCCACCAGCAGAGGACAGGGGGCGACCTACGAGCAGTACTTC	CATSRGQGATYEQYF
TRBD1	TRBV4-1	TRBJ1-5	NA	TGCGCCAGCAGCCAAGAAGGGGGCCATAGCAATCAGCCTCAGCATTTT	CASSQEGGHSNQPQHF
NA	TRBV5-4	TRBJ2-3	NA	TGTGCCAGCAGCTTGGCGGCTTACACAGATACGCAGTATTTT	CASSLAAYTDTQYF
NA	TRBV6-5	TRBJ1-1	NA	TGTGCCAGCAGTTACGGGCCACGCGGCCTGAACACTGAAGCTTTCTTT	CASSYGPRGLNTEAFF
NA	TRBV19	TRBJ1-1	NA	TGTGCCAGTAGTATTAGTGTTCTTATGAACACTGAAGCTTTCTTT	CASSISVLMNTEAFF
NA	TRBV5-1	TRBJ2-1	NA	TGCGCCAGCAGCTTGTCGGGGTACAATGAGCAGTTCTTC	CASSLSGYNEQFF
NA	TRBV19	TRBJ1-1	NA	TGTGCCAGTAGTATGGGGGGCAGCTACACTGAAGCTTTCTTT	CASSMGGSYTEAFF
NA	TRBV5-4	TRBJ1-3	NA	TGTGCCAGCAGCCCCTCCCCGGGACCCTCTGGAAACACCATATATTTT	CASSPSPGPSGNTIYF
NA	TRBV28	TRBJ2-5	NA	TGTGCCAGCAGCCAACAGCCTCTGCCGACCCAGTACTTC	CASSQQPLPTQYF
NA	TRBV28	TRBJ1-2	NA	TGTGCCAGCAGTTTGGGTGGTTATGGCTACACCTTC	CASSLGGYGYTF
NA	TRBV4-1	TRBJ2-4	NA	TGCGCCAGCAGCCTCGCCCCGATTAAAAACATTCAGTACTTC	CASSLAPIKNIQYF
NA	TRBV21-1	TRBJ2-7	NA	TGTGCCAGCAGCCCCCCCGGCAGGGGCTATTCCTACGAGCAGTACTTC	CASSPPGRGYSYEQYF
NA	TRBV28	TRBJ2-1	NA	TGTGCCAGCAGTTTGGCCGGGGAGCCCCCTGAGCAGTTCTTC	CASSLAGEPPEQFF
NA	TRBV6-1	TRBJ1-5	NA	TGTGCCAGCCACGTTGATAGCAATCAGCCCCAGCATTTT	CASHVDSNQPQHF
NA	TRBV9	TRBJ2-7	once	TGTGCCAGCAAGCGATCGACAGGCCCCTACGAGCAGTACTTC	CASKRSTGPYEQYF
NA	TRBV4-2	TRBJ1-4	NA	TGTGCCAGCAGCCAAGAACGCGTGGGGGGCGTTAATGAAAAACTGTTTTTT	CASSQERVGGVNEKLFF
NA	TRBV27	TRBJ2-7	NA	TGTGCCAGCCACCCAGGGCCCTCGAGCTCCTACGAGCAGTACTTC	CASHPGPSSSYEQYF
NA	TRBV6-5	TRBJ1-2	NA	TGTGCCAGCACTACAAATATCCTATCTGGCTACACCTTC	CASTTNILSGYTF
NA	TRBV28	TRBJ1-3	NA	TGTGCCAGCAGCCCTGGCGGGGCCACGGTTGGAAACACCATATATTTT	CASSPGGATVGNTIYF
TRBD2	TRBV5-1	TRBJ2-3	NA	TGCGCCAGCAGCAAGATAGCGGGAGACACAGATACGCAGTATTTT	CASSKIAGDTDTQYF
TRBD2	TRBV11-1	TRBJ2-5	NA	TGTGCCAGCAGTCCGACTAGCGGGAGACCGTACCAAGAGACCCAGTACTTC	CASSPTSGRPYQETQYF
NA	TRBV28	TRBJ2-5	NA	TGTGCCAGCAGTTTACCGGACAAAGAAGAGACCCAGTACTTC	CASSLPDKEETQYF
NA	TRBV7-3	TRBJ1-5	NA	TGTGCCAGCAGCCAAGATAGCAATCAGCCCCAGCATTTT	CASSQDSNQPQHF
NA	TRBV11-2	TRBJ1-2	NA	TGTGCCAGCAGCTCGAACCGGGACGGTAACTATGGCTACACCTTC	CASSSNRDGNYGYTF
TRBD2	TRBV19	TRBJ2-1	NA	TGTGCCAGTACCCCGGGACTAGCGGGCTCCGGTCAGCAGTTCTTC	CASTPGLAGSGQQFF
NA	TRBV2	TRBJ2-3	NA	TGTGCCAGCAGGGAGCCGGGGACAGATACGCAGTATTTT	CASREPGTDTQYF
NA	TRBV5-1	TRBJ2-7	NA	TGCGCCAGCAGCTTGGCATCCGGGTTGGGGACCTACGAGCAGTACTTC	CASSLASGLGTYEQYF
NA	TRBV29-1	TRBJ1-5	NA	TGCAGCGTTACAGACATGAACGGCAATCAGCCCCAGCATTTT	CSVTDMNGNQPQHF
NA	TRBV4-1	TRBJ1-2	few	TGCGCCAGCAGCCAACGTCAGGGGAGTCGGGGTGGCTACACCTTC	CASSQRQGSRGGYTF
NA	TRBV10-3	TRBJ2-1	NA	TGTGCCATCAGTCAAACAGCCGATCCCCCACGGAATGAGCAGTTCTTC	CAISQTADPPRNEQFF
TRBD2	TRBV28	TRBJ2-5	NA	TGTGCCAGCACAACTAGCGGGGCGCAAGAGACCCAGTACTTC	CASTTSGAQETQYF
NA	TRBV28	TRBJ2-5	NA	TGTGCCAGCAGTTTTAGGGCCAGGGCGGCCCAGTACTTC	CASSFRARAAQYF
TRBD1	TRBV6-5	TRBJ2-3	NA	TGTGCCAGCAGCCGACAGGGGATGACAGATACGCAGTATTTT	CASSRQGMTDTQYF
TRBD2	TRBV7-3	TRBJ2-1	NA	TGTGCCAGCAGCTTGACTAGCGGATACAATGAGCAGTTCTTC	CASSLTSGYNEQFF
TRBD2	TRBV11-2	TRBJ2-1	NA	TGTGCCAGCAGCTTACCTAGCGGGAGGGGGAACAATGAGCAGTTCTTC	CASSLPSGRGNNEQFF
NA	TRBV4-2	TRBJ2-7	NA	TGTGCCAGCAGCCACTCCGGGACGGCCGACTACGAGCAGTACTTC	CASSHSGTADYEQYF
NA	TRBV5-6	TRBJ2-3	NA	TGTGCCAGCAGCTTTGTTCGAGACTGGCGCACAGATACGCAGTATTTT	CASSFVRDWRTDTQYF
NA	TRBV5-6	TRBJ2-7	NA	TGTGCCAGCAGGAAGAAGGGGAGCTCCTACGAGCAGTACTTC	CASRKKGSSYEQYF
NA	TRBV5-1	TRBJ2-1	NA	TGCGCCAGCAGCTTCCTAGCAGGGTTGGGAGGTGAGCAGTTCTTC	CASSFLAGLGGEQFF
NA	TRBV5-6	TRBJ1-3	NA	TGTGCCAGCAGCTTGGGCCTCTCTGGAAACACCATATATTTT	CASSLGLSGNTIYF
TRBD1	TRBV6-6	TRBJ1-4	NA	TGTGCCAGCAGCCAGGGACAGACTGCAACTAATGAAAAACTGTTTTTT	CASSQGQTATNEKLFF
TRBD1	TRBV5-6	TRBJ2-7	few	TGTGCCAGCAGCTCCCGACAGGGGAACGGCTACGAGCAGTACTTC	CASSSRQGNGYEQYF
NA	TRBV28	TRBJ2-2	NA	TGTGCCAGCAGTTTACGGATCCTGACCTACCCCGGGGAGCTGTTTTTT	CASSLRILTYPGELFF
TRBD2	TRBV15	TRBJ2-7	once	TGTGCCACCAGCAGAGATTGGGGACTAGCGGGAGACTACGAGCAGTACTTC	CATSRDWGLAGDYEQYF
TRBD2	TRBV4-1	TRBJ2-1	NA	TGCGCCAGCAGTCGTCTTCTAGCGGGAGGCAATGAGCAGTTCTTC	CASSRLLAGGNEQFF
NA	TRBV27	TRBJ2-7	NA	TGTGCCAGCGATCCGGGCCAAAGGAAAACCTACGAGCAGTACTTC	CASDPGQRKTYEQYF